Detailed here is one T cell receptor (beta chain). Its antigen is unknown. Amplification used 60 V beta primers and 13 J beta primers. Clones were read by immunoSEQ multiplex PCR, and TCRdb kept only the in-frame ones, dropping some. The sample lists some 78,000 clones, around 85% occurring once. Time point: after dendritic cell vaccination, including at tumor progression/relapse. No glioblastoma patient carried an isocitrate dehydrogenase mutation. PBMC sampling occurred before vaccination, two weeks after the third dose, and at progression. These data are taken from a study of glioma-infiltrating T cells after dendritic cell vaccination. General study points: Survival was not directly related to TCR clonality in these patients.

The J segment lost 5 bases and the V segment lost 5 bases, leaving 4 bases of the junction unmatched. This CDR3 region has 15 residues. Germline V gene lookup returns CDR1 SSHAT and CDR2 FNYEAQ (reference sequence). The receptor was isolated from a human donor with glioblastoma. V gene TRBV7-7 combines with J gene TRBJ2-1; TRBD2 matches at 12 bases. Here the sequenced sample was blood, taken after dendritic cell vaccination. The CDR3 loop is CASSALAGGNNEQFF. The CDR3 DNA reads as TGTGCCAGCAGCGCCCTAGCGGGGGGGAACAATGAGCAGTTCTTC.